The 8 T cell receptor beta chains listed next were all sequenced from one sample in a study of cytomegalovirus exposure and HLA in healthy donors. PCR was performed using 60 Vbeta and 13 Jbeta primers. The table came from immunoSEQ multiplex PCR; TCRdb's copy has only in-frame clones and leaves some out. The data hold more than 100,000 clones, with around 80% observed a single time. Sequenced sample: PBMCs. The receptor set was obtained from a man aged 25 to 45 in good health and CMV-seronegative.

The chain combines TRBV11-2 with TRBJ1-5; the D is unclear. Germline V gene data show CDR1 as SGHAT and CDR2 as FQNNGV. The length of the CDR3 is 13 residues. Trimming cost V 5 bases and J 3 bases, with 8 bases left between them. DNA for the CDR3: TGTGCCAGCAGCCGTCAGGTCAATCAGCCCCAGCATTTT. Amino acid sequence: CASSRQVNQPQHF.

The rearrangement uses TRBV7-2 and TRBJ2-7, with 7 bases matching TRBD2. Per germline, CDR1 SGHTA and CDR2 FQGNSA. The ends lost 1 base at V and 7 bases at J; junction bases unmatched: 10. The CDR3 runs to 15 residues. CDR3: CASSLDLGTKREQYF. The CDR3 coding sequence is TGTGCCAGCAGCTTAGACTTAGGGACTAAGAGGGAGCAGTACTTC.

The rearrangement links TRBV13 to TRBJ2-1; TRBD2 agrees at 10 bases. The CDR3 is 16 amino acids. V shed 5 bases and J 7 bases; nucleotides not matched to a gene: 11. The germline CDR1 and CDR2 sequences are PRHDT and FYEKMQ (reference sequence). The CDR3 protein is CASSRLGAGGFNEQFF. The CDR3 DNA reads TGTGCCAGCAGCCGCCTGGGAGCGGGGGGGTTTAATGAGCAGTTCTTC.

This rearrangement joins TRBV30 to TRBJ2-1; D might be TRBD2 (6 bases). Germline V lookup: CDR1 GTSNPN, CDR2 SVGIG (reference sequence). The length of the CDR3 is 13 residues. V was cut by 3 bases and J by 5 bases, with 11 bases left in between. The DNA of the CDR3 is TGTGCCTGGAGCGATGGGACTCACAATGAGCAGTTCTTC. This sequence encodes CAWSDGTHNEQFF.

The rearrangement links TRBV9 to TRBJ1-3; D is possibly TRBD1 (6 bases). Trimming took off 0 bases at V and 2 bases at J, with 9 bases between the two ends. There are 15 residues in the CDR3. Germline V gene data show CDR1 as SGDLS and CDR2 as YYNGEE. The CDR3 here is CASSVGTAPGNTIYF. The CDR3, as DNA: TGTGCCAGCAGCGTAGGGACAGCTCCTGGAAACACCATATATTTT.

CDR3 bases: TGTGCCAGCAGCCCCAGGGGTTTGGGCACCGGGGAGCTGTTTTTT. This encodes CASSPRGLGTGELFF. The chain links TRBV5-6 to TRBJ2-2; a possible D gene is TRBD1 (6 bases). CDR1 and CDR2 from the germline V gene are SGHDT and YYEEEE. This CDR3 spans 15 amino acids. V lost 4 bases, J lost 4 bases, and 14 bases lay in between. Combining the CDR3 with reference TRBV5-6 and TRBJ2-2 gives the whole variable domain DAGVTQSPTHLIKTRGQQVTLRCSPKSGHDTVSWYQQALGQGPQFIFQYYEEEERQRGNFPDRFSGHQFPNYSSELNVNALLLGDSALYLCASSPRGLGTGELFFGEGSRLTVL.

This clone showed up just a few times. The CDR3: CAWINTGRGNYGYTF. The DNA of the CDR3 is TGTGCCTGGATAAACACAGGGCGTGGAAACTATGGCTACACCTTC. The chain links TRBV30 to TRBJ1-2; a possible D gene is TRBD1 (6 bases). Trimming pared 4 bases from V and 2 bases from J, leaving 17 bases between. Germline CDR1 GTSNPN, CDR2 SVGIG (reference sequence). The CDR3 sequence is 15 residues long. Looking up the rest from reference TRBV30 and TRBJ1-2 gives the full variable domain: SQTIHQWPATLVQPVGSPLSLECTVEGTSNPNLYWYRQAAGRGLQLLFYSVGIGQISSEVPQNLSASRPQDRQFILSSKKLLLSDSGFYLCAWINTGRGNYGYTFGSGTRLTVV.

The V call is TRBV7-9, the J call TRBJ1-1, with D perhaps matching TRBD1 (6 bases). The germline V and J ends were trimmed by 6 bases and 3 bases, with 14 bases remaining between them. Germline CDR1 and CDR2: SEHNR and FQNEAQ (reference sequence). This CDR3 is 14 amino acids long. CDR3 residues: CASRPQGGYTEAFF. The CDR3 DNA sequence: TGTGCCAGCAGGCCACAGGGAGGGTACACTGAAGCTTTCTTT.